This T cell receptor (beta chain) came from a study of blood T cell repertoires in COVID-19. Germline trimming cut 3 bases from V and 2 bases from J; bases unmatched to any gene: 5. The CDR3 loop spans 16 amino acids. From germline, CDR1 is SEHNR and CDR2 FQNEAQ (reference sequence). Here immunoSEQ multiplex PCR was the method, and the copy in TCRdb shows in-frame clones only, minus some. The sample yields a few hundred thousand clones, about 80% seen once. The chain has TRBV7-9 and TRBJ2-3; 10 bases are shared with TRBD2. The sequence came from a woman of 80 years or more with acute or convalescent COVID-19. Sequencing input: peripheral blood. The CDR3 DNA reads as TGTGCCAGCAGCTTCTCTAGCGGGGGCCCCACAGATACGCAGTATTTT. This gives the protein CASSFSSGGPTDTQYF.